The rows below give T cell receptor beta chains drawn from one sample of a study of shared clonotypes between healthy human individuals. TCRdb keeps only in-frame clones here, not all; method: immunoSEQ multiplex PCR. The sample yields about 460,000 clones, about 74% seen once. The source material was PBMCs. The receptor set was obtained from a woman aged 40 to 49 in good health. Some clones in this sample may be carry-over from other donors' samples. Both conserved end residues are part of each CDR3. Each record gives: V gene, J gene, D gene, CDR3 DNA, CDR3 protein. D genes are given only for firm matches.

TRBV5-1	TRBJ2-7	TRBD1	TGCGCCAGCAGCTTTGGGGACAGTTCCTACGAGCAGTACTTC	CASSFGDSSYEQYF
TRBV5-1	TRBJ2-1	TRBD1	TGCGCCAGCAGCGTATCCCCCGGGACAGGGACCAATGAGCAGTTCTTC	CASSVSPGTGTNEQFF
TRBV18	TRBJ1-1	.	TGTGCCAGCTCACCAGAACAGGATTTGAACACTGAAGCTTTCTTT	CASSPEQDLNTEAFF
TRBV5-1	TRBJ1-1	TRBD1	TGCGCCAGCAGCCAGGGGGCTAGGGCTGAAGCTTTCTTT	CASSQGARAEAFF
TRBV28	TRBJ1-5	TRBD1	TGTGCCAGCAGTGGACAGGTAGCGCAGCCCCAGCATTTT	CASSGQVAQPQHF
TRBV30	TRBJ1-1	.	TGTGCCTGGGGGATGAACACTGAAGCTTTCTTT	CAWGMNTEAFF
TRBV18	TRBJ1-3	.	TGTGCCAGCTCACCGGGTCCAGGGACTGGAAACACCATATATTTT	CASSPGPGTGNTIYF
TRBV4-1	TRBJ2-7	.	TGCGCCAGCAGCCAAGATCTAACGGCGTCCTACGAGCAGTACTTC	CASSQDLTASYEQYF
TRBV28	TRBJ2-5	TRBD1	TGTGCCAGCACACGCGGGGGACAGGGATGGGAGACCCAGTACTTC	CASTRGGQGWETQYF
TRBV30	TRBJ2-7	TRBD1	TGTGCCTGGACTGGACAGGGAAGGCTTGTTGGTCACGAGCAGTACTTC	CAWTGQGRLVGHEQYF